Following are 3 T cell receptor beta chains from one sample sequenced in a study of T cell changes during pregnancy in multiple sclerosis. Method: immunoSEQ multiplex PCR; TCRdb's copy keeps in-frame clones and lacks some. The data contain about 50,000 clones, over 85% of them singletons. The specimen was CD4+ T cells from peripheral blood mononuclear cells, collected before pregnancy. The receptors stem from a female donor with multiple sclerosis, enrolled in a pregnancy study.

The chain recombines TRBV4-2 with TRBJ2-6, with TRBD2 matching 7 bases. The length of the CDR3 is 18 residues. V was pared by 1 base and J by 1 base, with 7 bases of the junction left unmatched. The germline V gene encodes CDR1 LGHNA and CDR2 YNFKEQ. The chain's CDR3 is CASSQAIGGGSGANVLTF. The CDR3 DNA follows: TGTGCCAGCAGCCAAGCAATTGGGGGGGGGTCTGGGGCCAACGTCCTGACTTTC.

This clone was seen once. This chain connects TRBV7-9 to TRBJ1-3; 7 bases are a match to TRBD1. Per the germline V gene, CDR1 is SEHNR and CDR2 is FQNEAQ (reference sequence). This CDR3 comprises 16 residues. The ends lost 5 bases at V and 0 bases at J; junction bases unmatched: 7. Here the CDR3 reads CASSPGQPSSGNTIYF. DNA of the CDR3: TGTGCCAGCAGCCCGGGACAGCCATCCTCTGGAAACACCATATATTTT.

The V and J genes are TRBV4-1 and TRBJ2-7; 8 nucleotides line up with TRBD1. Losses at the gene ends were 0 bases for V and 5 bases for J; bases not matched to a gene: 3. This CDR3 has 14 amino acids. Germline V lookup: CDR1 MGHRA, CDR2 YSYEKL. This chain's CDR3 is CASSQDRGLDEQYF. The CDR3 nucleotides read TGCGCCAGCAGCCAAGACAGGGGGCTAGACGAGCAGTACTTC.